This T cell receptor beta chain derives from a study of PD-1 blockade in classical Hodgkin lymphoma. Study-level background: Patients in the cohort were put on intravenous nivolumab, 3 mg/kg every 2 weeks. Study-level results: Exclusion was the outcome for patients who began nivolumab under 1 year after ASCT.

Comments on this clone: Its specificity is not known.

Following autologous stem cell transplantation, relapse occurred in every patient, and exposure to brentuximab vedotin varied. Here immunoSEQ multiplex PCR was the method, and the copy in TCRdb shows in-frame clones only, minus some. Here the sample spans 110,000 or so clones, about 89% being singletons. Trimming removed 6 bases at V and 1 base at J, with 17 bases between. The CDR3 totals 16 residues. Looked up from germline, CDR1 is SGHRS and CDR2 is YFSETQ. The sample was peripheral blood mononuclear cells (PBMCs), taken before the second cycle of nivolumab. The clonotype originates from a human donor with classical Hodgkin lymphoma. The chain joins TRBV5-1 to TRBJ2-1, with a possible D match to TRBD2 (5 bases). CDR3 loop: CASKKAASSSYNEQFF. CDR3 in DNA: TGCGCCAGCAAAAAAGCGGCCTCTAGTTCCTACAATGAGCAGTTCTTC.